The rows below give T cell receptor beta chains drawn from one sample of a study of radiation and T cells in renal cell carcinoma. Sequencing used immunoSEQ multiplex PCR; TCRdb keeps in-frame clones, though not all of them. The table lists 25,000 to 30,000 clones, 81% of them singletons. The material sequenced was blood, taken from a patient whose treatment included radiotherapy and nephrectomy. The receptors here all came from a man in his 60s with renal cell carcinoma. Each CDR3 is given with its conserved first and last residue. A D gene is named only where the DNA matches it firmly. Expanded clones get a size class; other rows say once, few or many, or leave the size out.

cdr3_nt: TGTGCCGGCGAAGGCAGGGGGCGTGGAGAGCAGTACTTC; cdr3_aa: CAGEGRGRGEQYF; v_call: TRBV2; d_call: TRBD1; clone_size: NA; j_call: TRBJ2-7
cdr3_nt: TGCGCCAGCAGCTTGGACCAACGGGTCTACGAGCAGTACTTC; cdr3_aa: CASSLDQRVYEQYF; v_call: TRBV5-1; d_call: NA; clone_size: once; j_call: TRBJ2-7
cdr3_nt: TGTGCCAGCAGCTTGGGACAGGGGGAGCAGTACTTC; cdr3_aa: CASSLGQGEQYF; v_call: TRBV5-4; d_call: TRBD1; clone_size: NA; j_call: TRBJ2-7
cdr3_nt: TGTGCCAGCAGTGGAGAGACTAGCGGGGGAAACATTCAGTACTTC; cdr3_aa: CASSGETSGGNIQYF; v_call: TRBV6-5; d_call: TRBD2; clone_size: NA; j_call: TRBJ2-4
cdr3_nt: TGCGCCAGCCTGGGAACCCAACTAGCCAAAAACATTCAGTACTTC; cdr3_aa: CASLGTQLAKNIQYF; v_call: TRBV10-2; d_call: NA; clone_size: once; j_call: TRBJ2-4
cdr3_nt: TGTGCCTGGGGCGCTGGGAGTGGATTGTACGGAGCTTTCTTT; cdr3_aa: CAWGAGSGLYGAFF; v_call: TRBV30; d_call: NA; clone_size: NA; j_call: TRBJ1-1
cdr3_nt: TGTGCCAGTAGACCGGGACACGGTCAGCAGTGGACCGGGGAGCTGTTTTTT; cdr3_aa: CASRPGHGQQWTGELFF; v_call: TRBV19; d_call: NA; clone_size: NA; j_call: TRBJ2-2
cdr3_nt: TGCGCCAGCAGCCGGGGCTCGAGCGGGAGAAGTGGAGAGCAGTACTTC; cdr3_aa: CASSRGSSGRSGEQYF; v_call: TRBV4-1; d_call: TRBD2; clone_size: few; j_call: TRBJ2-7
cdr3_nt: TGTGCCAGCAGCGAGGGACTAGCGGGGTACAATGAGCAGTTCTTC; cdr3_aa: CASSEGLAGYNEQFF; v_call: TRBV9; d_call: TRBD2; clone_size: NA; j_call: TRBJ2-1
cdr3_nt: TGCAGCGTTCGACGACAGGGTAATGAGCAGTTCTTC; cdr3_aa: CSVRRQGNEQFF; v_call: TRBV29-1; d_call: TRBD1; clone_size: medium-sized; j_call: TRBJ2-1
cdr3_nt: TGTGCCAGCAGCTCCCGGGTGGGGACAACAGATACGCAGTATTTT; cdr3_aa: CASSSRVGTTDTQYF; v_call: TRBV11-2; d_call: NA; clone_size: NA; j_call: TRBJ2-3
cdr3_nt: TGTGCCAGTAGTATATCCCTGCACCAGGCCAGATACGAGCAGTACTTC; cdr3_aa: CASSISLHQARYEQYF; v_call: TRBV19; d_call: NA; clone_size: medium-sized; j_call: TRBJ2-7
cdr3_nt: TGCGCCAGCAGTGAGTCGACGTTAGCGGGGGCTTTCTACAATGAGCAGTTCTTC; cdr3_aa: CASSESTLAGAFYNEQFF; v_call: TRBV10-1; d_call: TRBD2; clone_size: NA; j_call: TRBJ2-1
cdr3_nt: TGTGCCAGCCTAGGTACCGGACAGTTCGGCGAGCAGTACTTC; cdr3_aa: CASLGTGQFGEQYF; v_call: TRBV5-4; d_call: NA; clone_size: once; j_call: TRBJ2-7
cdr3_nt: TGTGCCAGCAGCTTTCAGTTTGGCTCGGGAGAGACCCAGTACTTC; cdr3_aa: CASSFQFGSGETQYF; v_call: TRBV7-6; d_call: NA; clone_size: few; j_call: TRBJ2-5
cdr3_nt: TGTGCCTGGAGTGTACGGGACAGCATCGTCCGGGAGCTGTTTTTT; cdr3_aa: CAWSVRDSIVRELFF; v_call: TRBV30; d_call: TRBD1; clone_size: NA; j_call: TRBJ2-2
cdr3_nt: TGCAGCGTTGTAGTCGAAGGACTAGCGGCCACCGGGGAGCTGTTTTTT; cdr3_aa: CSVVVEGLAATGELFF; v_call: TRBV29-1; d_call: TRBD2; clone_size: NA; j_call: TRBJ2-2
cdr3_nt: TGTGCCAGCAGTGAAGTAAGTGGTGGGCCAGATACGCAGTATTTT; cdr3_aa: CASSEVSGGPDTQYF; v_call: TRBV2; d_call: NA; clone_size: NA; j_call: TRBJ2-3
cdr3_nt: TGTGCCATCAGTGTTGGTAGCGGGAGGGCCGGGTACGAGCAGTACTTC; cdr3_aa: CAISVGSGRAGYEQYF; v_call: TRBV10-3; d_call: TRBD2; clone_size: NA; j_call: TRBJ2-7
cdr3_nt: TGTGCCAGCAGTCCGGGACTAGCGGGGACCGGGGAGCTGTTTTTT; cdr3_aa: CASSPGLAGTGELFF; v_call: TRBV6-1; d_call: TRBD2; clone_size: NA; j_call: TRBJ2-2
cdr3_nt: TGTGCCAGCAGCTTCGTAGCGGGGTCGATCTACGAGCAGTACTTC; cdr3_aa: CASSFVAGSIYEQYF; v_call: TRBV7-2; d_call: TRBD2; clone_size: once; j_call: TRBJ2-7
cdr3_nt: TGTGCCACCAGCAGAGGTGGGACAGGGGGGAGTGAGCAGTTCTTC; cdr3_aa: CATSRGGTGGSEQFF; v_call: TRBV15; d_call: TRBD1; clone_size: NA; j_call: TRBJ2-1
cdr3_nt: TGTGCCAGCAGCTCAAAAATAAGTTGGGACACCGGGGAGCTGTTTTTT; cdr3_aa: CASSSKISWDTGELFF; v_call: TRBV7-9; d_call: NA; clone_size: NA; j_call: TRBJ2-2
cdr3_nt: TGTGCCAGCAGCTTGGTTCTTAACACTGAAGCTTTCTTT; cdr3_aa: CASSLVLNTEAFF; v_call: TRBV11-2; d_call: NA; clone_size: NA; j_call: TRBJ1-1
cdr3_nt: TGTGCCAGCAGCGTAGGAGACGGACAGGAGGGGACTGAAGCTTTCTTT; cdr3_aa: CASSVGDGQEGTEAFF; v_call: TRBV9; d_call: TRBD1; clone_size: many; j_call: TRBJ1-1
cdr3_nt: TGTGCCAGCAGGAGAGGGACAGGGACGCTAGCGGGTGGCTACACCTTC; cdr3_aa: CASRRGTGTLAGGYTF; v_call: TRBV2; d_call: TRBD1; clone_size: NA; j_call: TRBJ1-2
cdr3_nt: TGTGCCTGGGGGACAGTTTTTCCCTACGAGCAGTACTTC; cdr3_aa: CAWGTVFPYEQYF; v_call: TRBV30; d_call: TRBD1; clone_size: NA; j_call: TRBJ2-7
cdr3_nt: TGTGCCAGCTCACATGGCCGGGATTTCAATCAGCCCCAGCATTTT; cdr3_aa: CASSHGRDFNQPQHF; v_call: TRBV18; d_call: NA; clone_size: NA; j_call: TRBJ1-5
cdr3_nt: TGTGCTAGTGGTTTGTATCCGGGACTAGCCAAGTCAGGGTTATACGAGCAGTACTTC; cdr3_aa: CASGLYPGLAKSGLYEQYF; v_call: TRBV12-5; d_call: TRBD2; clone_size: NA; j_call: TRBJ2-7
cdr3_nt: TGTGCCAGCAGTGAACCTAGCGGGAGGAGTGAGCAGTTCTTC; cdr3_aa: CASSEPSGRSEQFF; v_call: TRBV2; d_call: TRBD2; clone_size: NA; j_call: TRBJ2-1
cdr3_nt: TGTGCCAGCAAGGGGCAGGGACTTTACAATGAGCAGTTCTTC; cdr3_aa: CASKGQGLYNEQFF; v_call: TRBV27; d_call: NA; clone_size: NA; j_call: TRBJ2-1
cdr3_nt: TGTGCCAGCTCACCAGGCGATGGATATGGCTACACCTTC; cdr3_aa: CASSPGDGYGYTF; v_call: TRBV18; d_call: NA; clone_size: NA; j_call: TRBJ1-2
cdr3_nt: TGTGCCACCAGCAGGACAGGGAGGGAGGATCAGCCCCAGCATTTT; cdr3_aa: CATSRTGREDQPQHF; v_call: TRBV15; d_call: TRBD1; clone_size: NA; j_call: TRBJ1-5
cdr3_nt: TGTGCCAGCAGTCAGGGCATTGACTATGGCTACACCTTC; cdr3_aa: CASSQGIDYGYTF; v_call: TRBV6-1; d_call: NA; clone_size: NA; j_call: TRBJ1-2
cdr3_nt: TGTGCCAGCTCACCATCCGCAGTCGCGGATGGCTACACCTTC; cdr3_aa: CASSPSAVADGYTF; v_call: TRBV18; d_call: NA; clone_size: NA; j_call: TRBJ1-2